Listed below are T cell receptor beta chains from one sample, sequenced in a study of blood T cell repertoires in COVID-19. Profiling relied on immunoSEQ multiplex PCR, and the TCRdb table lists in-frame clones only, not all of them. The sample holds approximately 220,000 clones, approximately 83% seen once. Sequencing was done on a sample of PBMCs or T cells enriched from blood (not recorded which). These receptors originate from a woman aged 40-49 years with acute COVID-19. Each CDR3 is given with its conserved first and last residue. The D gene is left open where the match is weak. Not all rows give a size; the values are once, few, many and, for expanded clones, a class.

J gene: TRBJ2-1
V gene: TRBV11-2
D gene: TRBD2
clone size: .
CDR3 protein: CASGGVRGRVNEQFF
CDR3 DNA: TGTGCCTCTGGAGGGGTTCGGGGGAGGGTCAATGAGCAGTTCTTC

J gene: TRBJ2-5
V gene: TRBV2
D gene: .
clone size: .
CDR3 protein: CASLNPKGGTETQYF
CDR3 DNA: TGTGCCAGCTTAAATCCGAAAGGCGGGACTGAGACCCAGTACTTC

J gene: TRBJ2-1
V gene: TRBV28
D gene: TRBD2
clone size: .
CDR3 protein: CASSLWGGGPRNEQFF
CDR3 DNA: TGTGCCAGCAGTTTATGGGGGGGAGGGCCTCGTAATGAGCAGTTCTTC

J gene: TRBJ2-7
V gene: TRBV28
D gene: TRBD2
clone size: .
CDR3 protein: CASSSHSGRQYEQYF
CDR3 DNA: TGTGCCAGCAGTTCCCATAGCGGGAGACAGTACGAGCAGTACTTC

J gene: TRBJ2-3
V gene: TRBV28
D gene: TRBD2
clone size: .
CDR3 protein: CASTGTSGRPTDTQYF
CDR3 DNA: TGTGCCAGCACCGGGACTAGCGGGAGGCCCACAGATACGCAGTATTTT

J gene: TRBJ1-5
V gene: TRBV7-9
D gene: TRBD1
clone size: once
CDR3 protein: CASSQGARGNQPQHF
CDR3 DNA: TGTGCCAGCAGCCAGGGGGCGAGAGGCAATCAGCCCCAGCATTTT

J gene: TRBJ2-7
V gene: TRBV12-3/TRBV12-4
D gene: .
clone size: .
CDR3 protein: CASSQQGIEQYF
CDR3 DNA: TGTGCCAGCAGTCAACAGGGAATCGAGCAGTACTTC

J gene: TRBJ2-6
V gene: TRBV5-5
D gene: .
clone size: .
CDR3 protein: CASSVSGANSGANVLTF
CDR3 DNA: TGTGCCAGCAGTGTTAGCGGAGCGAACTCTGGGGCCAACGTCCTGACTTTC

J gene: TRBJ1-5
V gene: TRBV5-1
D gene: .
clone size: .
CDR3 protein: CASSYTGQDQPQHF
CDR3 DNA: TGCGCCAGCAGCTACACAGGGCAGGATCAGCCCCAGCATTTT

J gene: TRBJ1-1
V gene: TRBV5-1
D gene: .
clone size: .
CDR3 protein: CASSDNWSTEAFF
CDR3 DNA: TGCGCCAGCAGCGATAATTGGAGCACTGAAGCTTTCTTT

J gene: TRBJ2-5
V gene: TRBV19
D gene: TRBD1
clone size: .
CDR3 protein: CASSTLGTAQETQYF
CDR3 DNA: TGTGCCAGTAGTACCCTAGGGACAGCGCAAGAGACCCAGTACTTC

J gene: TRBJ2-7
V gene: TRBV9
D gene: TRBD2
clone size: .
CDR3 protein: CASSPPSGFHEQYF
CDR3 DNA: TGTGCCAGCAGCCCTCCTAGCGGGTTCCACGAGCAGTACTTC

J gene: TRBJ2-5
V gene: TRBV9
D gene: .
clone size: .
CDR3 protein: CASSVDDRRQETQYF
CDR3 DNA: TGTGCCAGCAGCGTAGATGACAGGCGCCAAGAGACCCAGTACTTC

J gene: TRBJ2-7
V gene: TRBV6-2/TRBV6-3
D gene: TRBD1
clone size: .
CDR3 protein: CASSRPATGSDEQYF
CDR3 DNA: TGTGCCAGCAGTCGCCCAGCGACAGGGTCGGACGAGCAGTACTTC

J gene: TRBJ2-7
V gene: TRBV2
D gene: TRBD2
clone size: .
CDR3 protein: CASSHRTSAFSYEQYF
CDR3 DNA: TGTGCCAGCAGCCACCGGACTAGCGCATTCTCCTACGAGCAGTACTTC

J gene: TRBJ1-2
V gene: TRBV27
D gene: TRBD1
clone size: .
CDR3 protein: CASSSHDRVVGYTF
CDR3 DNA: TGTGCCAGCAGTTCCCACGACAGGGTGGTTGGCTACACCTTC

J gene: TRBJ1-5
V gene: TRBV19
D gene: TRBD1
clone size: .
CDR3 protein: CATRSTGVNNQPQHF
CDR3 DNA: TGTGCCACTCGATCGACAGGGGTCAACAATCAGCCCCAGCATTTT

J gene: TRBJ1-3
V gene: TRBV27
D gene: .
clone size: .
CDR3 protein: CASSFREGNTIYF
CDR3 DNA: TGTGCCAGCAGTTTCAGGGAAGGAAACACCATATATTTT

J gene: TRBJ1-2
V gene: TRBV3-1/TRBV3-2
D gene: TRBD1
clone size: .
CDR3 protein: CASSQAAGGVGYTF
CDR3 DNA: TGTGCCAGCAGCCAAGCTGCAGGGGGCGTGGGCTACACCTTC

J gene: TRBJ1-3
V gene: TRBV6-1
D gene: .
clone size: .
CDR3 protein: CASSEGGTGNTIYF
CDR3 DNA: TGTGCCAGCAGTGAAGGGGGGACAGGAAACACCATATATTTT

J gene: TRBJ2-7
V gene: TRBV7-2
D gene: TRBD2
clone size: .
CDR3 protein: CASSLAPTSGTSYEQYF
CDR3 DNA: TGTGCCAGCAGCTTAGCCCCGACTAGCGGGACCTCCTACGAGCAGTACTTC

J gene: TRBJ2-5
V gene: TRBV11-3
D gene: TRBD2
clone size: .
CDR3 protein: CASSFGGLAGGETQYF
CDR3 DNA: TGTGCCAGCAGCTTCGGGGGACTAGCGGGAGGCGAGACCCAGTACTTC

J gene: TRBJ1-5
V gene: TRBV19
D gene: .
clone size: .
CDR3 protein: CASNQGSWLQPQHF
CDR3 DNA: TGTGCCAGTAACCAGGGGTCATGGTTACAGCCCCAGCATTTT

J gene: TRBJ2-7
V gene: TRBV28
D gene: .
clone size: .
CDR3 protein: CATLDRLAEQYF
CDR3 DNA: TGTGCCACCCTCGACAGGCTTGCGGAGCAGTACTTC

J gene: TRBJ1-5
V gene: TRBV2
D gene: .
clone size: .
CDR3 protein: CASSHREGNQPQHF
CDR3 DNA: TGTGCCAGCAGCCACAGGGAAGGTAATCAGCCCCAGCATTTT

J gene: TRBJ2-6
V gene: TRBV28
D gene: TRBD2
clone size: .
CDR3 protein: CASGGRSSGANVLTF
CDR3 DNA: TGTGCCAGCGGCGGGAGAAGTTCTGGGGCCAACGTCCTGACTTTC

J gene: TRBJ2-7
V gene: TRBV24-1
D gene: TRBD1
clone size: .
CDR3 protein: CATSDSTRDRVEIGFYEQYF
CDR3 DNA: TGTGCCACCAGTGATTCCACCCGGGACAGGGTGGAGATTGGGTTCTACGAGCAGTACTTC

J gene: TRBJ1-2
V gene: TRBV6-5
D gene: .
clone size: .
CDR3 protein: CASRSTTTEIYGYTF
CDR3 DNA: TGTGCCAGCAGATCTACAACCACAGAGATCTATGGCTACACCTTC

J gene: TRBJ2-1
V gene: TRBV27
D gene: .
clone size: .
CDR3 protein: CASSSSGVSSYNEQFF
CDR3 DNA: TGTGCCAGCAGTTCCTCGGGGGTAAGCTCCTACAATGAGCAGTTCTTC

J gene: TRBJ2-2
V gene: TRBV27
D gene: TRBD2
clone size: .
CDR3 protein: CASSWGGGTDPDYTGELFF
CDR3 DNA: TGTGCCAGCAGTTGGGGCGGGGGGACGGATCCTGATTACACCGGGGAGCTGTTTTTT

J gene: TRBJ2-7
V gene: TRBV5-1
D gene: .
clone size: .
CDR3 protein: CASSFIEGVREQYF
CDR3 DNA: TGCGCCAGCAGCTTTATAGAGGGAGTACGCGAGCAGTACTTC

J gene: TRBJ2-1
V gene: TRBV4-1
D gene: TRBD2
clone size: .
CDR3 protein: CASSQAGLAGGYEQFF
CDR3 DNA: TGCGCCAGCAGCCAAGCGGGACTAGCGGGAGGTTATGAGCAGTTCTTC

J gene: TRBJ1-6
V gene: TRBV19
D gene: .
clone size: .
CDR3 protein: CASSPRVHSPLHF
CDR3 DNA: TGTGCCAGTAGCCCGAGGGTCCACTCACCCCTCCACTTT

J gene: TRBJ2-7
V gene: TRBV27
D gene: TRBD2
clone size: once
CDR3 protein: CASSPGLADSYEQYF
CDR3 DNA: TGTGCCAGCAGTCCCGGACTAGCGGACTCCTACGAGCAGTACTTC

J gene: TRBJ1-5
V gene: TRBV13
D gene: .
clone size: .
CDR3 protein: CAHSRRDGQPQHF
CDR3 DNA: TGTGCCCACAGTAGGAGGGATGGACAGCCCCAGCATTTT

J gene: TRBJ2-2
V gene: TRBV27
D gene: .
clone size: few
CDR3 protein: CASSLSPYTGELFF
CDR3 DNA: TGTGCCAGCAGTTTGAGTCCTTACACCGGGGAGCTGTTTTTT

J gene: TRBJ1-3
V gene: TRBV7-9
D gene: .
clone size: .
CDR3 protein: CASSGQGGNTIYF
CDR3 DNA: TGTGCCAGCAGCGGGCAGGGGGGAAACACCATATATTTT

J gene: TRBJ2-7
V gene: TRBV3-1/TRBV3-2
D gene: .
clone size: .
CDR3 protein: CASSPSVSYEQYF
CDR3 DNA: TGTGCCAGCAGCCCTTCTGTCTCCTACGAGCAGTACTTC

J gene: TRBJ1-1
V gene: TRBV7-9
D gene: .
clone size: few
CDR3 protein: CASSLGQGTEAFF
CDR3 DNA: TGTGCCAGCAGCTTAGGGCAGGGAACTGAAGCTTTCTTT

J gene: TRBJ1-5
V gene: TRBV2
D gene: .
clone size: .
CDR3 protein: CASSRGGGNQPQHF
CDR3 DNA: TGTGCCAGCAGTCGAGGGGGTGGCAATCAGCCCCAGCATTTT

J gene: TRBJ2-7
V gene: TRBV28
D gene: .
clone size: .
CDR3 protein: CASSRQSNSYEQYF
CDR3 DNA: TGTGCCAGCAGTCGACAGAGCAACTCCTACGAGCAGTACTTC

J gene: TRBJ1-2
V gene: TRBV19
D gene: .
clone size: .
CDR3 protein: CASSTPRVRSYGYTF
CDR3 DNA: TGTGCCAGTAGTACCCCGCGTGTGAGGAGCTATGGCTACACCTTC

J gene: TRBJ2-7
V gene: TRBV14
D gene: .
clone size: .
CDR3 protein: CASSRTGMTYEQYF
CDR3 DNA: TGTGCCAGCAGTAGAACAGGGATGACCTACGAGCAGTACTTC

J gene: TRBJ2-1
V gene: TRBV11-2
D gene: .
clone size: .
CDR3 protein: CASSSSGPSYNEQFF
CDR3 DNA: TGTGCCAGCAGCTCAAGCGGGCCCTCCTACAATGAGCAGTTCTTC

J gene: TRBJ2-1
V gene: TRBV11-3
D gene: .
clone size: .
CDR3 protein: CASSIGQRSYNEQFF
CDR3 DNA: TGTGCCAGCAGCATTGGACAGCGCTCCTACAATGAGCAGTTCTTC

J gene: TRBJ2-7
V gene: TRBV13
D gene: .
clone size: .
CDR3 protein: CASSLGTGFSYEQYF
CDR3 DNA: TGTGCCAGCAGCTTAGGCACAGGGTTTTCCTACGAGCAGTACTTC

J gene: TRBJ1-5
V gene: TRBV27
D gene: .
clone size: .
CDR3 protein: CAPGDGGDQPQHF
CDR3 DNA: TGTGCCCCGGGGGACGGGGGGGATCAGCCCCAGCATTTT

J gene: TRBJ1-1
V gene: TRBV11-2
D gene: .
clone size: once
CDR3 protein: CASSEGGPRSAFF
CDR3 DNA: TGTGCCAGCAGCGAAGGGGGTCCTCGATCAGCTTTCTTT

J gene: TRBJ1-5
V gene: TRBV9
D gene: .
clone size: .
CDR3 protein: CASSLLGRDQLEDQPQHF
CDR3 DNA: TGTGCCAGCAGCCTCCTCGGGCGGGATCAGCTTGAGGATCAGCCCCAGCATTTT

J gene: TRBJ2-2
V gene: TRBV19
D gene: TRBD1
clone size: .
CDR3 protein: CASRRDRLTGELFF
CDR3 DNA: TGTGCCAGCCGCCGGGACAGGCTGACCGGGGAGCTGTTTTTT

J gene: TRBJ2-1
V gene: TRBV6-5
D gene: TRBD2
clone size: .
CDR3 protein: CASSYQAGGIVPEQFF
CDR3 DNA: TGTGCCAGCAGTTACCAAGCGGGAGGGATCGTGCCTGAGCAGTTCTTC

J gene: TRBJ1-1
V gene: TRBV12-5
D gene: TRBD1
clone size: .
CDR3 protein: CASGLAGQGGTEAFF
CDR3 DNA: TGTGCTAGTGGTTTGGCGGGACAGGGGGGGACTGAAGCTTTCTTT

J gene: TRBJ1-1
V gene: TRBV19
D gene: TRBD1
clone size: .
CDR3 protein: CASSILLATGRGNTEAFF
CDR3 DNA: TGTGCCAGTAGTATCCTTCTCGCGACAGGGCGAGGAAACACTGAAGCTTTCTTT

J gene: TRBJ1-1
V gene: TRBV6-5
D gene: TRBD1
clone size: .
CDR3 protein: CASSYEGASTEAFF
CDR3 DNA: TGTGCCAGCAGTTATGAGGGGGCTAGTACTGAAGCTTTCTTT

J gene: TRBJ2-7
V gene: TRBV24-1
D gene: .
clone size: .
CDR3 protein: CATSGHRGGFYEQYF
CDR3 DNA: TGTGCCACCAGTGGTCACAGGGGGGGCTTCTACGAGCAGTACTTC